This T cell receptor (beta chain) is drawn from a study of blood T cell repertoires in COVID-19. The wider study: From T cells, B-cell-depleted T cells, or PBMCs came the material, which was cDNA or gDNA.

TCRdb's copy holds only in-frame clones and misses some; the assay was immunoSEQ multiplex PCR. Of some 110,000 clones listed, approximately 84% are singletons. This receptor was taken from a man between 65 and 85 years old with active or convalescent COVID-19. Sample: peripheral blood.

Written as DNA, the CDR3 is TGTGCCAGCAGCTTTAGCGGGAGGGAGACCCAGTACTTC. Protein sequence: CASSFSGRETQYF. The genes are TRBV11-2 and TRBJ2-5, with TRBD2 matching over 10 bases. Germline loops: CDR1 SGHAT, CDR2 FQNNGV. The J segment lost 5 bases and the V segment lost 3 bases, leaving 0 bases of the junction unmatched. This CDR3 has 13 amino acids. The full variable domain, with the rest looked up from reference TRBV11-2 and TRBJ2-5, is EAGVAQSPRYKIIEKRQSVAFWCNPISGHATLYWYQQILGQGPKLLIQFQNNGVVDDSQLPKDRFSAERLKGVDSTLKIQPAKLEDSAVYLCASSFSGRETQYFGPGTRLLVL.